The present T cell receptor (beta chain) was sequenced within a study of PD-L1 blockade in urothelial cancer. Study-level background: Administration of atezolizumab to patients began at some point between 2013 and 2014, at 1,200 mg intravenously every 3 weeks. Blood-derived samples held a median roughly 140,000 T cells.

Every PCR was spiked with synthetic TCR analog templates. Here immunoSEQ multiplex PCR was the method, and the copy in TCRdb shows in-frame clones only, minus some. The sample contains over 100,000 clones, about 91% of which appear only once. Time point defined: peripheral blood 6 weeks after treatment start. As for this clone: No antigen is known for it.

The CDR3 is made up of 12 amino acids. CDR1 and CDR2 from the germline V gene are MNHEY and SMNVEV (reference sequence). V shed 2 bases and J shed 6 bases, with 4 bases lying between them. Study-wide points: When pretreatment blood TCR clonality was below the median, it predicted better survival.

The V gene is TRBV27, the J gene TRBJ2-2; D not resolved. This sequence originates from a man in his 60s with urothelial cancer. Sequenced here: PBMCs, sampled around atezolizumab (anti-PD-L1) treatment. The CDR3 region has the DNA TGTGCCAGCAGTTTACGGGCCGGGGAGCTGTTTTTT. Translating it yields CASSLRAGELFF.